One sample yielded the 10 T cell receptor beta chains listed below, sequenced in a study of blood T cell repertoires in COVID-19. Some clones are missing from TCRdb's copy, which holds only in-frame ones; the method was immunoSEQ multiplex PCR. The sample consists of some 200,000 clones, under 85% of them appearing once. Material for sequencing was peripheral blood. These receptors were taken from a woman between 40 and 50 years old with acute or convalescent COVID-19.

The V call is TRBV7-2, the J call TRBJ2-1; D may be TRBD2 (7 bases). The CDR3 sequence is 14 residues long. Germline V gene lookup returns CDR1 SGHTA and CDR2 FQGNSA. The V end was cut by 5 bases, the J end by 5 bases, with 13 bases between. The CDR3 DNA reads TGTGCCAGCAGCCCGACGCGGGGGCACAATGAGCAGTTCTTC. Its protein is CASSPTRGHNEQFF.

The CDR3 here is CASSSYTGFEADTQYF. CDR3 in DNA: TGTGCCAGCAGCTCGTATACAGGGTTTGAGGCAGATACGCAGTATTTT. The chain couples TRBV5-4 to TRBJ2-3; D is perhaps TRBD1 (6 bases). The germline gives CDR1 SGHNT, CDR2 YYREEE (reference sequence). V was trimmed by 3 bases and J by 4 bases, leaving 18 bases between them. The CDR3 has 16 residues.

This chain uses TRBV10-1 with TRBJ2-7; tentatively, D is TRBD2 (5 bases). Per germline, CDR1 WNHNN and CDR2 SYGVQD (reference sequence). V was shortened by 3 bases and J by 3 bases, with 15 bases between the two germline ends. The CDR3 totals 15 residues. CDR3 amino acids: CASSDWGAGIYEQYF. The DNA of the CDR3 is TGCGCCAGCAGTGATTGGGGAGCTGGGATCTACGAGCAGTACTTC.

In its sample, this clone was seen once. The chain uses TRBV5-1 and TRBJ2-3; 7 bases fit TRBD1. V lost 0 bases, J lost 4 bases, and 5 bases stayed unmatched. The CDR3 covers 15 residues. Germline CDR1 and CDR2: SGHRS and YFSETQ. CDR3 protein: CASSLAGQGADTQYF. The CDR3 DNA reads TGCGCCAGCAGCTTGGCCGGTCAGGGGGCAGATACGCAGTATTTT.

The chain has TRBV5-4 and TRBJ2-7; D gene ambiguous. Germline V CDR1 and CDR2: SGHNT, YYREEE (reference sequence). Trimming removed 4 bases from V and 6 bases from J, with 11 bases in between. This CDR3 region has 12 residues. As DNA, the CDR3 is TGTGCCAGCAGCAAACCTGGAGCCGAGCAGTACTTC. It codes for CASSKPGAEQYF.

The chain uses TRBV19 and TRBJ2-5; 9 bases are a match to TRBD2. V gave up 6 bases and J gave up 3 bases; unmatched junction bases: 5. Germline CDR1 LNHDA, CDR2 SQIVND (reference sequence). This CDR3 is 14 amino acids long. The CDR3 sequence is CASSRSGGKETQYF. CDR3 bases: TGTGCCAGTAGCCGGAGCGGGGGGAAAGAGACCCAGTACTTC.

This clone was detected once. The chain is built from TRBV28 and TRBJ2-1, with 8 bases matching TRBD2. The CDR3 is made up of 17 amino acids. Per the germline V gene, CDR1 is MDHEN and CDR2 is SYDVKM. V shed 5 bases and J 7 bases; nucleotides not matched to a gene: 16. CDR3 region: CASSPRAPGLGFNEQFF. CDR3 nucleotides: TGTGCCAGCAGTCCAAGGGCCCCGGGACTAGGTTTTAATGAGCAGTTCTTC.

There are a few counts of this clone. This sequence joins TRBV29-1 and TRBJ2-7; D not certain. Trimming shortened V by 1 base and J by 0 bases, and 13 bases separated the two germline ends. Germline V gene data show CDR1 as SQVTM and CDR2 as ANQGSEA. There are 15 residues in the CDR3. The CDR3 region is CSVEAIEESSYEQYF. The CDR3 bases are TGCAGCGTTGAAGCCATAGAGGAGAGCTCCTACGAGCAGTACTTC.

The J gene is TRBJ2-5, the V gene TRBV6-1, with D possibly TRBD1 on 6 matching bases. This CDR3 region has 19 residues. V lost 0 bases and J 4 bases, leaving 24 bases between the germline ends. Germline lookup yields CDR1 MNHNS and CDR2 SASEGT. CDR3 region: CASSEAVSGFTGRRETQYF. As DNA, the CDR3 is TGTGCCAGCAGTGAAGCGGTCTCTGGGTTCACAGGGCGGAGAGAGACCCAGTACTTC.

The chain employs TRBV10-2 and TRBJ1-5, with D unclear. Between the trimmed V and J ends, which lost 3 bases and 0 bases, there was a span of 6 bases. Germline V gene lookup returns CDR1 WSHSY and CDR2 SAAADI. There are 14 residues in the CDR3. CDR3 DNA sequence: TGCGCCAGCAGTGATATATATAGCAATCAGCCCCAGCATTTT. Protein: CASSDIYSNQPQHF.